These 8 T cell receptor beta chains came from one sample sequenced in a study of identical twins. A single record per CDR3 protein comes from TCRdb applying MiXCR to the 5' RACE reads. Among around 1.7 million distinct CDR3 sequences listed, around 29% were seen once. Sequenced input: cord blood. The receptors were gathered from a newborn girl in good health.

This chain's CDR3 is CASSQEAPALDVANTGELFF. Written as DNA, the CDR3 is TGCGCCAGCAGCCAAGAAGCCCCGGCGCTTGACGTAGCGAACACCGGGGAGCTGTTTTTT. This chain uses TRBV4-1 with TRBJ2-2; D unclear. The CDR3 totals 20 residues. V was clipped by 0 bases and J by 0 bases, with 20 bases between them. In germline, CDR1 is MGHRA, CDR2 YSYEKL.

The rearrangement uses TRBV20-1 and TRBJ1-4; no definite D call. The CDR3 is made up of 11 amino acids. CDR1 is DFQATT and CDR2 is SNEGSKA in the germline V gene (reference sequence). The V end lost 5 bases, the J end lost 8 bases, and 9 bases lay between the germline ends. The CDR3 reads CSAQSGEKLFF. The CDR3 DNA is TGCAGTGCTCAGTCGGGGGAAAAACTGTTTTTT.

This rearrangement joins TRBV29-1 to TRBJ2-1; 9 bases are shared with TRBD2. This CDR3 has 14 residues. The germline V gene encodes CDR1 SQVTM and CDR2 ANQGSEA. The J segment lost 6 bases and the V segment lost 4 bases, leaving 7 bases of the junction unmatched. This chain's CDR3 is CSVARLAVINEQFF. The CDR3 DNA reads as TGCAGCGTTGCCAGACTAGCGGTCATCAATGAGCAGTTCTTC.

The J gene is TRBJ2-4, the V gene TRBV29-1; no clear D gene. Per the germline V gene, CDR1 is SQVTM and CDR2 is ANQGSEA. The CDR3 has 12 residues. V lost 4 bases and J lost 0, with 4 bases in between. CDR3 coding DNA: TGCAGCGTTGGGACAGCCAAAAACATTCAGTACTTC. Amino acids: CSVGTAKNIQYF.

This clonotype occurred many times. The V and J genes are TRBV27 and TRBJ2-1, with D perhaps assigned TRBD1 or TRBD2 (6 bases each). Germline V gene data show CDR1 as MNHEY and CDR2 as SMNVEV (reference sequence). Trimming pared 3 bases from V and 2 bases from J, leaving 14 bases between. This CDR3 region has 16 residues. The CDR3 coding sequence is TGTGCCAGCAGTTTTGGGGGGCCTCGGGCCTACAATGAGCAGTTCTTC. Residues: CASSFGGPRAYNEQFF.

The gene calls are TRBV5-1 and TRBJ2-1; TRBD2 might be the D (6 bases). Germline-derived CDR1 and CDR2 are SGHRS and YFSETQ. Trimming stripped 4 bases from V and 9 bases from J, with 14 bases between. The CDR3 consists of 13 residues. CDR3 bases: TGCGCCAGCAGCGGCAGCGGAGGGGCTGAGCAGTTCTTC. Translation gives CASSGSGGAEQFF.

V gene TRBV6-5 combines with J gene TRBJ2-1; 8 bases are a match to TRBD2. CDR3 length: 17 amino acids. Trimming removed 0 bases from V and 4 bases from J; junction bases left unmatched: 8. The germline CDR1 and CDR2 sequences are MNHEY and SVGAGI. CDR3 in amino acids: CASSYSGTRSGYNEQFF. CDR3 DNA: TGTGCCAGCAGTTACTCCGGGACTAGGAGTGGGTACAATGAGCAGTTCTTC.

In this sample, this clonotype turned up a few times. V is TRBV5-1 and J is TRBJ1-5; D is uncertain. V dropped 6 bases and J dropped 9 bases, with 1 base sitting between them. The germline V gene encodes CDR1 SGHRS and CDR2 YFSETQ. The CDR3 has 8 amino acids. CDR3: CASTPQHF. The CDR3 bases are TGCGCCAGCACGCCCCAGCATTTT.